One sample yielded the 21 T cell receptor beta chains listed below, sequenced in a study of CD8 T cells in ankylosing spondylitis. TCRdb analysed the 5' RACE reads with MiXCR anew, one entry per CDR3 protein. The sample holds 250,000 to 300,000 distinct CDR3 sequences, about a sixth seen once. The sequencing sample was made of blood, either unsorted or a sorted T cell fraction (not recorded which). Receptors were obtained from a male donor with ankylosing spondylitis or in good health (not recorded which).

At least ten counts were recorded for this clonotype. The V and J genes are TRBV7-2 and TRBJ2-7, with D possibly being TRBD1 (5 bases). There are 13 residues in the CDR3. V dropped 3 bases and J dropped 2 bases, with 8 bases sitting between them. Germline V gene data show CDR1 as SGHTA and CDR2 as FQGNSA. The CDR3 DNA sequence: TGTGCCAGCAGCTTCTCAGGGACCTACGAGCAGTACTTC. Its protein is CASSFSGTYEQYF.

The rearrangement joins TRBV2 to TRBJ2-7; TRBD2 matches at 8 bases. The CDR3 totals 17 residues. V trimming: 0 bases; J trimming: 2 bases; junction bases outside the gene matches: 9. Germline values: CDR1 SNHLY, CDR2 FYNNEI. The chain's CDR3 is CASSEARSGRSPYEQYF. CDR3 DNA sequence: TGTGCCAGCAGTGAAGCTAGGAGCGGGAGAAGTCCCTACGAGCAGTACTTC. Full variable domain (rest looked up from reference TRBV2 and TRBJ2-7): EPEVTQTPSHQVTQMGQEVILRCVPISNHLYFYWYRQILGQKVEFLVSFYNNEISEKSEIFDDQFSVERPDGSNFTLKIRSTKLEDSAMYFCASSEARSGRSPYEQYFGPGTRLTVT.

The chain joins TRBV19 to TRBJ1-1; 8 positions agree with TRBD1. Germline V gene lookup returns CDR1 LNHDA and CDR2 SQIVND (reference sequence). The V and J ends lost 1 base and 4 bases, in that order; junction bases with no gene match: 5. This CDR3 has 15 amino acids. This chain's CDR3 is CASSIGQGMGTEAFF. In DNA, the CDR3 is TGTGCCAGTAGTATAGGACAGGGGATGGGCACTGAAGCTTTCTTT. Using reference TRBV19 and TRBJ1-1 for the parts outside the CDR3, the full variable domain is DGGITQSPKYLFRKEGQNVTLSCEQNLNHDAMYWYRQDPGQGLRLIYYSQIVNDFQKGDIAEGYSVSREKKESFPLTVTSAQKNPTAFYLCASSIGQGMGTEAFFGQGTRLTVV.

The chain combines TRBV7-9 with TRBJ2-7, with TRBD2 matching 12 bases. This CDR3 is 15 amino acids long. Germline CDR1 SEHNR, CDR2 FQNEAQ (reference sequence). V lost 5 bases, J lost 6 bases, and 8 bases stayed unmatched. The CDR3 DNA reads as TGTGCCAGCAGCCCACTAGCGGGAGGAACGAGCGAGCAGTACTTC. It specifies CASSPLAGGTSEQYF.

The rearrangement links TRBV27 to TRBJ2-1; TRBD2 matches at 15 bases. Trimming at V came to 7 bases and at J to 8 bases, leaving 9 bases not matched to a gene. Germline V gene sequence: CDR1 MNHEY, CDR2 SMNVEV (reference sequence). This CDR3 region has 16 residues. The CDR3 is CASTVGTSGRSDEQFF. The CDR3 bases are TGTGCCAGCACGGTGGGGACTAGCGGGAGGAGCGATGAGCAGTTCTTC.

This chain uses TRBV12-3 or TRBV12-4 with TRBJ2-7; a weak D match, TRBD2 (5 bases). CDR3 size: 12 residues. V was trimmed by 7 bases and J by 4 bases, leaving 11 bases between them. CDR3 bases: TGTGCCAGCACTTCCGGCGGGTACGAGCAGTACTTC. Amino acids: CASTSGGYEQYF.

In its sample, this clonotype was seen a few times. The J gene is TRBJ2-1, the V gene TRBV5-1, with TRBD1 identical over 7 bases. Germline loops: CDR1 SGHRS, CDR2 YFSETQ. CDR3 length equals 15 residues. V lost 2 bases, J lost 2 bases, and 4 bases stayed unmatched. CDR3 region: CASSFRQGTYNEQFF. The CDR3 DNA reads TGCGCCAGCAGCTTCAGACAGGGAACCTACAATGAGCAGTTCTTC.

V is TRBV27 and J is TRBJ2-5, with a weak D call TRBD1 (5 bases). The CDR3 runs 13 residues. Germline V gene data show CDR1 as MNHEY and CDR2 as SMNVEV (reference sequence). Trimming removed 6 bases from V and 1 base from J, with 9 bases in between. CDR3 region: CASSRQSQETQYF. CDR3 sequence (DNA): TGTGCCAGCAGCCGACAGAGCCAAGAGACCCAGTACTTC.

This clonotype was recorded many times. J is TRBJ2-7 and V is TRBV12-3 or TRBV12-4; the D gene is possibly TRBD2 (5 bases). This CDR3 has 14 amino acids. With 1 base removed from V and 6 bases from J, the gap between germline ends came to 13 bases. CDR3 in amino acids: CASSLGLSGSEQYF. CDR3 DNA: TGTGCCAGCAGTTTAGGTCTTTCGGGATCCGAGCAGTACTTC.

This clonotype occurred a few times. The chain is built from TRBV5-6 and TRBJ2-7; D is perhaps TRBD2 (5 bases). Germline assignment: CDR1 SGHDT and CDR2 YYEEEE. The CDR3 loop spans 17 amino acids. V was clipped by 4 bases and J by 1 base, with 21 bases between them. Here the CDR3 DNA reads TGTGCCAGCAGCCTTCCGGGGTTCGCTAGTGGGTCCTACGAGCAGTACTTC. Translating gives CASSLPGFASGSYEQYF.

The chain recombines TRBV6-5 with TRBJ1-5, with D unresolved. In germline, CDR1 is MNHEY, CDR2 SVGAGI. V shed 0 bases and J shed 2 bases, with 8 bases lying between them. The CDR3 is 15 residues long. CDR3 in DNA: TGTGCCAGCAGTTACTCTCGGGCAGGCAATCAGCCCCAGCATTTT. Translating gives CASSYSRAGNQPQHF.

In its sample, this clonotype was seen many times. This chain joins TRBV9 and TRBJ1-6; weak D call: TRBD1 (5 bases). Germline loops: CDR1 SGDLS, CDR2 YYNGEE. Trimming pared 4 bases from V and 6 bases from J, leaving 8 bases between. The CDR3 totals 13 residues. The CDR3 spells CASSYRSNSPLHF. For the CDR3, the DNA is TGTGCCAGCAGCTACAGGAGTAATTCACCCCTCCACTTT.

DNA for the CDR3: TGTGCCAGCAGTTTGGGTATGGGGCGGGAGGGAAACATTCAGTACTTC. This encodes CASSLGMGREGNIQYF. The rearrangement links TRBV27 to TRBJ2-4; 9 bases match TRBD2. The junction had 9 bases not matched to a gene; V was cut back by 3 bases and J by 6 bases. The length of the CDR3 is 16 residues. Germline V gene lookup returns CDR1 MNHEY and CDR2 SMNVEV (reference sequence).

This clonotype was seen repeatedly, ten times or more. The rearrangement links TRBV4-1 to TRBJ2-5; perhaps TRBD2 as D (6 bases). The CDR3 has 16 amino acids. Between the trimmed V and J ends, which lost 3 bases and 2 bases, there was a span of 16 bases. The germline V gene has CDR1 MGHRA and CDR2 YSYEKL. CDR3 protein: CASSQSYTGLQETQYF. The CDR3 DNA reads as TGCGCCAGCAGCCAGTCCTACACGGGACTGCAAGAGACCCAGTACTTC.

This clonotype appeared a few times. The V gene is TRBV10-3, the J gene TRBJ2-2; 7 nucleotides agree with TRBD2. After removal of 6 bases from V and 5 bases from J, the junction contained 3 bases not matched to a gene. The germline V gene has CDR1 ENHRY and CDR2 SYGVKD. This CDR3 spans 13 amino acids. The DNA for the CDR3 is TGTGCCATCAGGAGCGGGGAGACCGGGGAGCTGTTTTTT. It is translated as CAIRSGETGELFF.

V usage is TRBV29-1 and J usage is TRBJ2-2; 7 nucleotides agree with TRBD1. Germline-derived CDR1 and CDR2 are SQVTM and ANQGSEA. The J segment lost 0 bases and the V segment lost 1 base, leaving 2 bases of the junction unmatched. This CDR3 has 15 residues. The DNA for the CDR3 is TGCAGCGTTGAAGGACAGGGCCCGAACACCGGGGAGCTGTTTTTT. Translating gives CSVEGQGPNTGELFF.

This chain links TRBV7-2 with TRBJ2-5; D is perhaps TRBD1 (6 bases). In germline, CDR1 is SGHTA, CDR2 FQGNSA. This CDR3 comprises 14 residues. V lost 5 bases to trimming and J lost 5 bases, with 15 bases between them. The CDR3 protein is CASSENRDSETQYF. DNA of the CDR3: TGTGCCAGCAGCGAAAACAGGGATTCCGAGACCCAGTACTTC.

The sample holds a few counts of this clonotype. The chain joins TRBV4-1 to TRBJ2-5; D is possibly TRBD1 (6 bases). V shed 1 base and J shed 6 bases, with 15 bases lying between them. CDR1 is MGHRA, CDR2 YSYEKL, per germline. The CDR3 extends over 15 amino acids. In nucleotides, the CDR3 is TGCGCCAGCAGCCAAGGACGTACAGGGATACAGACCCAGTACTTC. Translation gives CASSQGRTGIQTQYF.

This chain links TRBV28 with TRBJ2-1; 11 bases fit TRBD2. The length of the CDR3 is 19 residues. V shed 6 bases and J 8 bases; nucleotides not matched to a gene: 21. From germline, CDR1 is MDHEN and CDR2 SYDVKM. In nucleotides, the CDR3 is TGTGCCAGCAGCCGTAGGGTAACTAGCGGGAGAGCTCTATTGGATGAGCAGTTCTTC. Protein product: CASSRRVTSGRALLDEQFF. Full variable domain (remainder filled in from reference TRBV28 and TRBJ2-1): DVKVTQSSRYLVKRTGEKVFLECVQDMDHENMFWYRQDPGLGLRLIYFSYDVKMKEKGDIPEGYSVSREKKERFSLILESASTNQTSMYLCASSRRVTSGRALLDEQFFGPGTRLTVL.

The table lists this clonotype with a few counts. V usage is TRBV24-1 and J usage is TRBJ2-2, with 7 positions matching TRBD1. V gave up 2 bases and J gave up 3 bases; unmatched junction bases: 11. Looked up from germline, CDR1 is KGHDR and CDR2 is SFDVKD. The CDR3 extends over 18 amino acids. The CDR3 nucleotides read TGTGCCACCAGTGATTCTTTTGGGAACAGGGGCTACACCGGGGAGCTGTTTTTT. The encoded protein is CATSDSFGNRGYTGELFF.

This clonotype was seen a handful of times. The V gene is TRBV29-1, the J gene TRBJ1-1, with unresolved D. The V gene's germline CDR1 is SQVTM and CDR2 ANQGSEA. The CDR3 is 14 residues long. Trimming stripped 0 bases from V and 6 bases from J, with 14 bases between. The CDR3 DNA reads as TGCAGCGTTGAAGACCCCCGGCGAGGGCCTGAAGCTTTCTTT. Encoded protein: CSVEDPRRGPEAFF. Full variable domain (outside the CDR3, taken from reference TRBV29-1 and TRBJ1-1): SAVISQKPSRDICQRGTSLTIQCQVDSQVTMMFWYRQQPGQSLTLIATANQGSEATYESGFVIDKFPISRPNLTFSTLTVSNMSPEDSSIYLCSVEDPRRGPEAFFGQGTRLTVV.